The entry that follows covers one TCR beta chain sequence. The target antigen is unknown. PCR was performed using 60 Vbeta and 13 Jbeta primers. Measured with immunoSEQ multiplex PCR; TCRdb has only the in-frame clones, and not every one. The data contain 70,000 to 95,000 clones, roughly 77% of them singletons. The data were obtained in a study of cytomegalovirus exposure and HLA in healthy donors. The study, taken as a whole, reports: Earlier results showed most TCR beta V segments being productive about 87% or about 30% of the time.

The CDR3 is made up of 15 amino acids. Between the trimmed V and J ends, which lost 1 base and 6 bases, there was a span of 12 bases. Looked up from germline, CDR1 is SEHNR and CDR2 is FQNEAQ (reference sequence). Sequenced sample: PBMCs. V gene TRBV7-9 combines with J gene TRBJ1-4; D not certain. This TCR was recovered from a middle-aged woman in good health and CMV-seropositive. CDR3 sequence reads: CASSLGSTRDEKLFF. DNA for the CDR3: TGTGCCAGCAGCTTAGGTTCGACGCGGGATGAAAAACTGTTTTTT.